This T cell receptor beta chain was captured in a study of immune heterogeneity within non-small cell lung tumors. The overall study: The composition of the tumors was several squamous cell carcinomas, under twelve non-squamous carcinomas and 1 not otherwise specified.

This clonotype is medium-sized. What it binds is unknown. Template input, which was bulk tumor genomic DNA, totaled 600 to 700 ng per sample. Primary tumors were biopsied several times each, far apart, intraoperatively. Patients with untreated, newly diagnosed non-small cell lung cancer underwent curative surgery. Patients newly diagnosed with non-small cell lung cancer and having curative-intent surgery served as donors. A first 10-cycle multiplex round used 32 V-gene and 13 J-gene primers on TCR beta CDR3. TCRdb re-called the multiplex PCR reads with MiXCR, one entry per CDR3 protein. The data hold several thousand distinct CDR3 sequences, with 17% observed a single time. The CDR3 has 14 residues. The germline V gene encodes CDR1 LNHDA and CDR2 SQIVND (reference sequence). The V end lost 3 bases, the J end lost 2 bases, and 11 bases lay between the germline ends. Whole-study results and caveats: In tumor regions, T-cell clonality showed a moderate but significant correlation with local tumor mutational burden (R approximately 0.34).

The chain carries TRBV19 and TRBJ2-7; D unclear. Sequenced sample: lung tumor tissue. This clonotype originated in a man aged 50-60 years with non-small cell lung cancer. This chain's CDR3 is CASSIFLGPYEQYF. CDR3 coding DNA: TGTGCCAGTAGTATTTTTCTAGGCCCCTACGAGCAGTACTTC. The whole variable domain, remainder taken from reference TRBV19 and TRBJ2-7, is DGGITQSPKYLFRKEGQNVTLSCEQNLNHDAMYWYRQDPGQGLRLIYYSQIVNDFQKGDIAEGYSVSREKKESFPLTVTSAQKNPTAFYLCASSIFLGPYEQYFGPGTRLTVT.